In its sample, the clone carrying this T cell receptor (beta chain) was seen many times. These data belong to a study of blood T cells in healthy people across ages. The authors ran a second PCR of 7 to 11 cycles using a sample-barcoded 5' primer and a J-beta primer mix. TCRdb analysed the 5' RACE reads with MiXCR anew, one entry per CDR3 protein. Of more than 800,000 distinct CDR3 sequences listed, under 30% are singletons. V lost 1 base to trimming and J lost 8 bases, with 11 bases between them. The CDR3 consists of 13 residues. The genes are TRBV12-3 or TRBV12-4 and TRBJ1-2; D is unresolved. Material for sequencing was blood. The TCR comes from a woman over 75 in good health. Here the CDR3 reads CASSLGPDGGYTF. The CDR3 DNA sequence: TGTGCCAGCAGTTTAGGCCCGGACGGGGGCTACACCTTC.